The rows below give T cell receptor beta chains drawn from one sample of a study of blood T cell repertoires in COVID-19. Libraries were prepared by immunoSEQ multiplex PCR; TCRdb keeps only in-frame clonotypes and omits some of them. The profile shows over 90,000 clones, 85% to 90% of them singletons. Sequenced input: peripheral blood. Receptors were obtained from a woman aged 55 to 70 in a cohort sampled during active or convalescent COVID-19. Both conserved end residues are part of each CDR3. D genes are given only for firm matches.

d_call: NA; j_call: TRBJ2-1; v_call: TRBV2; cdr3_nt: TGTGCCAGCAGTGAAGCGCACACCAATGAGCAGTTCTTC; cdr3_aa: CASSEAHTNEQFF
d_call: NA; j_call: TRBJ1-4; v_call: TRBV2; cdr3_nt: TGTGCCAGCAATAGAGCAGGCCCTATCGAAAAACTGTTTTTT; cdr3_aa: CASNRAGPIEKLFF
d_call: NA; j_call: TRBJ2-7; v_call: TRBV6-6; cdr3_nt: TGTGCCAGCAGACCCCAGGGGTACGAGCAGTACTTC; cdr3_aa: CASRPQGYEQYF
d_call: TRBD2; j_call: TRBJ2-7; v_call: TRBV13; cdr3_nt: TGTGCCAGCAGCTTAGGACTAGCGGGAGTCTACGAGCAGTACTTC; cdr3_aa: CASSLGLAGVYEQYF
d_call: NA; j_call: TRBJ1-3; v_call: TRBV3-1/TRBV3-2; cdr3_nt: TGTGCCAGCAGCCAAGTCACCGGGGTCTCTGGAAACACCATATATTTT; cdr3_aa: CASSQVTGVSGNTIYF
d_call: TRBD1; j_call: TRBJ2-7; v_call: TRBV15; cdr3_nt: TGTGCCACCAGCAGGGACAGGGCCGGCGGCGAGCAGTACTTC; cdr3_aa: CATSRDRAGGEQYF
d_call: NA; j_call: TRBJ2-7; v_call: TRBV10-1; cdr3_nt: TGCGCCAGCAGCCCCGGTGGTAGCGGAGGCAAGCAGTACTTC; cdr3_aa: CASSPGGSGGKQYF
d_call: TRBD1; j_call: TRBJ1-5; v_call: TRBV7-8; cdr3_nt: TGTGCCAGCAGCTTCGGGACAGGGGAAAGGAGCAATCAGCCCCAGCATTTT; cdr3_aa: CASSFGTGERSNQPQHF
d_call: NA; j_call: TRBJ2-2; v_call: TRBV7-9; cdr3_nt: TGTGCCAGCACCAGAGACACCGGGGAGCTGTTTTTT; cdr3_aa: CASTRDTGELFF
d_call: NA; j_call: TRBJ2-6; v_call: TRBV13; cdr3_nt: TGTGCCAGCAGCACCAGAGGGGCCAACGTCCTGACTTTC; cdr3_aa: CASSTRGANVLTF
d_call: TRBD1; j_call: TRBJ1-4; v_call: TRBV3-1/TRBV3-2; cdr3_nt: TGTGCCAGCAGCCAGCCCACCGGGACAGGCCGTGAAAAACTGTTTTTT; cdr3_aa: CASSQPTGTGREKLFF
d_call: NA; j_call: TRBJ1-1; v_call: TRBV7-9; cdr3_nt: TGTGCCAGCAGCTTATTTGCCGGGAGAACAACCTCGAACACTGAAGCTTTCTTT; cdr3_aa: CASSLFAGRTTSNTEAFF
d_call: NA; j_call: TRBJ1-2; v_call: TRBV29-1; cdr3_nt: TGCAGCGTTGAAGAGGGGAGTGGCTACACCTTC; cdr3_aa: CSVEEGSGYTF
d_call: TRBD1; j_call: TRBJ1-1; v_call: TRBV19; cdr3_nt: TGTGCCAGTAGGCCCCGGGGACAGGCCGGAGCGTTCTTT; cdr3_aa: CASRPRGQAGAFF
d_call: NA; j_call: TRBJ1-3; v_call: TRBV5-1; cdr3_nt: TGCGCCAGCAGCTTAGGGGCGGATGGAAACACCATATATTTT; cdr3_aa: CASSLGADGNTIYF